This TCR beta chain was profiled in a study of T cell responses to AZD1222 COVID-19 vaccine (dated by TCRdb to the early 2020s). Turning to the overall study: AZD1222 recipients with second doses at about 4 weeks or about 12 weeks were pooled, because spike-specific TCR depth and breadth did not differ between schedules. Trial participants were enrolled by age into 18-55, 56-69 and 70-plus year subgroups, with approximately 150, 30 and 60 TCR-sequenced participants respectively. A total of 233 trial participants underwent TCR sequencing, of whom about 200 received two doses of AZD1222 and about 25 received two doses of the MenACWY control vaccine. Results and caveats for the whole study, not just this receptor: The 56-69-year group was small, and its depth increase did not reach significance, likely because of low power. No day 14 peak-response samples were available, so repertoires were characterized only after the peak T cell response. Only a handful of AZD1222 recipients were SARS-CoV-2 seropositive at baseline, limiting conclusions about previously exposed vaccinees. After two AZD1222 doses, both the breadth and the depth of spike-specific TCRs were significantly higher than at day 0 and than in MenACWY recipients. Nearly half of unique spike-specific TCRs reportedly recognized epitopes outside regions mutated in the B.1.351 and B.1.1.7 variants. CD4 TCRs associated with the vaccine covered the entire spike protein, and the dominant responses were in regions 160-218 and 743-854. Participants were mostly white British and included more females than males, and it was suggested by the authors that clonal diversity may have been underestimated.

The CDR3 starts with the cysteine, ends with the phenylalanine, and has 13 residues. Only the CDR3 portion is preserved as DNA: 39 bases, with reading frame beginning at the first base. CDR1 and CDR2 are drawn from the germline V gene (reference sequence): LNHNV, YYDKDF. V drops 0 bases and J drops 6 bases, leaving 9 bases in between. The CDR3 regions of human TCRbeta chains were analyzed by immunosequencing. In the original analysis: TCRs in the repertoires were compared against a reference library of SARS-CoV-2-specific TCRs that had been generated with the MIRA antigen-specificity platform. Breadth meant the fraction of unique TCRs that were SARS-CoV-2-associated, whereas depth meant the fraction of total T cells that were SARS-CoV-2-associated. Using the MIRA data, each spike-specific TCR was assigned both to the spike region to which the TCR was reactive and to a CD4 or CD8 class. Log10-transformed breadth and depth values were compared by one-way ANOVA with Sidak's multiple comparisons tests. The immuneACCESS repertoire file appears here via TCRdb, limited to in-frame rearrangements. These files lack a portion of the clones; in checked studies, under half of the deficit traces to unresolved V genes, and the cause of the others is not known. V, J and clone size are taken as reported in that table, and D and trimming were inferred from the DNA itself. This sample has about 120,000 clones in its table, and roughly 85% of those were observed once. The top ten clonotypes cover 9% to 9.5% of the sample.

The time point label here, explained by the study, means: baseline before first vaccination. Vaccinee samples came from UK trials COV001 and COV002, including a single-blind randomized controlled phase 2/3 trial of AZD1222 (ChAdOx1 nCoV-19) in healthy adults. Trial participant PBMC samples were collected at day 0 and day 28 after the second dose for TCRbeta chain sequencing. This clone showed up just once. Its antigen remains undetermined. Per-base quality was not reported, and no clone a single base away is much larger than it. This TCR derives from an adult in good health. Recombination joined TRBV15 with TRBJ2-7; D gene: possibly TRBD2, on 5 matching bases. Sequenced here: peripheral blood, sampled on day 0 of AZD1222 vaccination. The CDR3 in this case is CATSRDEAGEQYF. The base sequence is TGTGCCACCAGCAGAGATGAGGCGGGCGAGCAGTACTTC.